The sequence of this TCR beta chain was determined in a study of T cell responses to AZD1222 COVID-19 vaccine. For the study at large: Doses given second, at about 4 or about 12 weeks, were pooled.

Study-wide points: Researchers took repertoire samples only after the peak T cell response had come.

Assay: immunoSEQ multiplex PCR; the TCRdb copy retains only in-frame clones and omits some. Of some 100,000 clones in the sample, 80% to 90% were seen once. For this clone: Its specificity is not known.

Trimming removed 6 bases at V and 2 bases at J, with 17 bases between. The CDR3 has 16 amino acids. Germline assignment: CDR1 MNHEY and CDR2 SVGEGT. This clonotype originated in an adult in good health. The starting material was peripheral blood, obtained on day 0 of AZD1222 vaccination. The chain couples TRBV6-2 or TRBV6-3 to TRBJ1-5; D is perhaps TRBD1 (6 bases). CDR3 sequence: CASSHRARAGNQPQHF. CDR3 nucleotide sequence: TGTGCCAGCAGCCACAGGGCCAGGGCGGGCAATCAGCCCCAGCATTTT.